The 12 T cell receptor beta chains below were found in one sample sequenced in a study of blood T cell repertoires in COVID-19. Assay used: immunoSEQ multiplex PCR; TCRdb lists only in-frame clones, some missing. Of tens of thousands of clones listed, roughly four fifths were seen once; the top ten hold more than 9.5%. The sample was peripheral blood. These receptors originate from a man aged 50 to 59 with acute or convalescent COVID-19.

The chain links TRBV7-3 to TRBJ2-2; D is possibly TRBD1 (5 bases). The CDR3 has 15 residues. V was trimmed by 5 bases and J by 2 bases, leaving 12 bases between them. Germline V CDR1 and CDR2: SGHTA, FQGTGA. CDR3 sequence reads: CASSHPTDNTGELFF. CDR3 coding DNA: TGTGCCAGCAGCCACCCGACAGACAACACCGGGGAGCTGTTTTTT.

This sequence joins TRBV5-1 and TRBJ2-2; 14 bases map to TRBD2. There are 15 residues in the CDR3. Germline CDR1 is SGHRS and CDR2 is YFSETQ. V lost 3 bases and J lost 6; bases outside the gene matches: 1. CDR3 sequence: CASSSTSGGAGELFF. DNA for the CDR3: TGCGCCAGCAGCTCGACTAGCGGGGGGGCCGGGGAGCTGTTTTTT. Filled out from reference TRBV5-1 and TRBJ2-2, the complete variable domain reads KAGVTQTPRYLIKTRGQQVTLSCSPISGHRSVSWYQQTPGQGLQFLFEYFSETQRNKGNFPGRFSGRQFSNSRSEMNVSTLELGDSALYLCASSSTSGGAGELFFGEGSRLTVL.

The rearrangement links TRBV7-2 to TRBJ1-4, with D possibly TRBD1 on 6 matching bases. The germline V and J ends were trimmed by 4 bases and 8 bases, with 20 bases remaining between them. Per the germline V gene, CDR1 is SGHTA and CDR2 is FQGNSA. This CDR3 region has 16 residues. CDR3 amino acids: CASSSRDGGGREKLFF. The CDR3 region has the DNA TGTGCCAGCAGCTCTAGGGATGGGGGCGGGAGGGAAAAACTGTTTTTT.

A few counts support this clone. The chain recombines TRBV27 with TRBJ2-7, with D maybe TRBD2 (5 bases). The CDR3 has 15 residues. V was shortened by 2 bases and J by 3 bases, with 14 bases between the two germline ends. Germline V gene data show CDR1 as MNHEY and CDR2 as SMNVEV (reference sequence). CDR3 sequence reads: CASSLSREPHYEQYF. CDR3 in DNA: TGTGCCAGCAGTTTAAGCCGGGAACCCCACTACGAGCAGTACTTC.

The chain recombines TRBV12-2 with TRBJ1-2; TRBD1, the table's D call, lacks a check against the DNA. TRBV12-2 is shown as a pseudogene. This CDR3 has 16 amino acids. The CDR3 is CASRSRDREPGRGYTF. CDR3 nucleotide sequence: TGTGCAAGTCGCTCACGGGACAGGGAGCCGGGAAGAGGCTACACCTTC.

V usage is TRBV28 and J usage is TRBJ2-1; TRBD2 matches at 11 bases. The CDR3 consists of 14 residues. From germline, CDR1 is MDHEN and CDR2 SYDVKM. V lost 6 bases and J lost 7; bases outside the gene matches: 5. This chain's CDR3 is CASRGTSGRNEQFF. The CDR3 coding sequence is TGTGCCAGCAGGGGGACTAGCGGAAGAAATGAGCAGTTCTTC. Using reference TRBV28 and TRBJ2-1 for the parts outside the CDR3, the full variable domain is DVKVTQSSRYLVKRTGEKVFLECVQDMDHENMFWYRQDPGLGLRLIYFSYDVKMKEKGDIPEGYSVSREKKERFSLILESASTNQTSMYLCASRGTSGRNEQFFGPGTRLTVL.

The rearrangement joins TRBV6-5 to TRBJ1-1; D uncertain. V shed 7 bases and J shed 8 bases, with 14 bases lying between them. The CDR3 runs to 12 residues. The germline V gene encodes CDR1 MNHEY and CDR2 SVGAGI. This CDR3 reads CASKGVKWEAFF. The CDR3 DNA sequence: TGTGCCAGCAAAGGAGTCAAGTGGGAAGCTTTCTTT.

This chain links TRBV19 with TRBJ2-3, with D perhaps matching TRBD1 (5 bases). This CDR3 is 13 amino acids long. The germline V gene encodes CDR1 LNHDA and CDR2 SQIVND (reference sequence). V was shortened by 5 bases and J by 1 base, with 7 bases between the two germline ends. DNA of the CDR3: TGTGCCAGTAGTTTCAGGGGCACAGATACGCAGTATTTT. Its translation: CASSFRGTDTQYF.

The chain carries TRBV12-5 and TRBJ1-5; TRBD1 matches 8 bases. From germline, CDR1 is LGHNT and CDR2 FRNRAP. Trimming took 6 bases from V and 0 from J; bases not matched to a gene: 10. This CDR3 has 17 amino acids. CDR3 sequence (DNA): TGTGCTAGTGGCTACCAGGGGGCACTTTTTAGCAATCAGCCCCAGCATTTT. Its translation is CASGYQGALFSNQPQHF. Based on the CDR3 plus reference TRBV12-5 and TRBJ1-5, the full variable domain is DARVTQTPRHKVTEMGQEVTMRCQPILGHNTVFWYRQTMMQGLELLAYFRNRAPLDDSGMPKDRFSAEMPDATLATLKIQPSEPRDSAVYFCASGYQGALFSNQPQHFGDGTRLSIL.

The chain is built from TRBV12-3 or TRBV12-4 and TRBJ1-3; D is unclear. Between the trimmed V and J ends, which lost 5 bases and 2 bases, there was a span of 7 bases. This CDR3 has 13 amino acids. This CDR3 is CASSRSPGNTIYF. CDR3 DNA sequence: TGTGCCAGCAGTCGTTCTCCTGGAAACACCATATATTTT.

The V gene is TRBV27, the J gene TRBJ1-4; 7 positions agree with TRBD1. The CDR3 has 15 amino acids. CDR1 is MNHEY and CDR2 is SMNVEV in the germline V gene (reference sequence). J lost 5 bases, V lost 4 bases, and 7 bases had no gene match. Here the CDR3 reads CASSYRQGGNEKLFF. CDR3 DNA sequence: TGTGCCAGCAGTTACAGACAGGGCGGGAATGAAAAACTGTTTTTT.

The V gene is TRBV4-3, the J gene TRBJ2-7; no definite D call. CDR1 LGHNA and CDR2 YSLEER come from the germline V gene. The V end was cut by 0 bases, the J end by 0 bases, with 9 bases between. The CDR3 is made up of 15 amino acids. In nucleotides, the CDR3 is TGCGCCAGCAGCCAAGAACACAGTTTCTCCTACGAGCAGTACTTC. Its protein is CASSQEHSFSYEQYF.